This TCR beta chain stems from a study of siplizumab effects on memory and regulatory T cells. Study-wide results and limits: Memory cells seemed less diverse than naive T cells, which also seemed major contributors to the alloresponse. Fewer alloreactive sequences mapped to unstimulated CD4+ memory cells under siplizumab.

Sequencing used immunoSEQ multiplex PCR; TCRdb keeps in-frame clones, though not all of them. This table holds tens of thousands of clones, more than 80% found once. Looked up from germline, CDR1 is SEHNR and CDR2 is FQNEAQ (reference sequence). V gave up 8 bases and J gave up 4 bases, with 17 bases separating them. CDR3 length: 14 residues. Comments on this clone: Its antigen is unidentified.

V usage is TRBV7-9 and J usage is TRBJ1-2, with a tentative D call TRBD1 (5 bases). Specimen: CD8+ T cells sorted from blood. The sequence was collected from a human donor in good health. The chain's CDR3 is CASGDGFTLYGYTF. For the CDR3, the DNA is TGTGCCAGCGGGGACGGATTCACTCTCTATGGCTACACCTTC.